Listed below are T cell receptor beta chains from one sample, sequenced in a study of T-cell reconstitution after alpha-beta-depleted transplantation in children. Via MiXCR, TCRdb re-called the PCR reads, giving one row per CDR3 protein. The sample gives around 340,000 distinct CDR3 sequences, roughly 15% of which show up once; roughly 4.3% is in the top ten. The sample here was PBMCs, taken from the stem cell graft. These receptor sequences come from a human donor who donated a stem cell graft to a child with Fanconi anemia. CDR3s include the opening cysteine and the closing phenylalanine or tryptophan. D genes are given only for firm matches. Expanded clones are given a class, and other clones once, few, many or no size at all.

abundance: -
j_gene: TRBJ2-5
v_gene: TRBV3-1
d_gene: TRBD2
CDR3aa: CASSHSGEGQETQYF
CDR3nt: TGTGCCAGCAGCCACTCCGGGGAGGGCCAAGAGACCCAGTACTTC

abundance: few
j_gene: TRBJ1-5
v_gene: TRBV5-1
d_gene: -
CDR3aa: CASSLGPNSNQPQHF
CDR3nt: TGCGCCAGCAGCTTGGGGCCAAATAGCAATCAGCCCCAGCATTTT

abundance: -
j_gene: TRBJ1-3
v_gene: TRBV4-2
d_gene: -
CDR3aa: CASSQDRGSASGNTIYF
CDR3nt: TGTGCCAGCAGCCAAGATCGGGGGTCCGCCTCTGGAAACACCATATATTTT

abundance: many
j_gene: TRBJ2-1
v_gene: TRBV9
d_gene: TRBD1
CDR3aa: CASSVDPPGTGVKNEQFF
CDR3nt: TGTGCCAGCAGCGTAGACCCTCCCGGGACAGGGGTGAAGAATGAGCAGTTCTTC

abundance: -
j_gene: TRBJ1-1
v_gene: TRBV27
d_gene: -
CDR3aa: CASSLQVTTGNTEAFF
CDR3nt: TGTGCCAGCAGTTTACAGGTGACGACAGGGAACACTGAAGCTTTCTTT

abundance: -
j_gene: TRBJ1-1
v_gene: TRBV29-1
d_gene: -
CDR3aa: CSVEDGTEAFF
CDR3nt: TGCAGCGTTGAAGATGGGACTGAAGCTTTCTTT

abundance: -
j_gene: TRBJ2-5
v_gene: TRBV3-1
d_gene: -
CDR3aa: CASSQDPKRTQYF
CDR3nt: TGTGCCAGCAGCCAAGATCCTAAGCGGACCCAGTACTTC

abundance: few
j_gene: TRBJ1-2
v_gene: TRBV10-2
d_gene: -
CDR3aa: CASSESVFNYGYTF
CDR3nt: TGCGCCAGCAGTGAGTCGGTATTTAACTATGGCTACACCTTC

abundance: few
j_gene: TRBJ1-1
v_gene: TRBV14
d_gene: -
CDR3aa: CASSQTGLEAFF
CDR3nt: TGTGCCAGCAGCCAAACAGGGCTTGAAGCTTTCTTT

abundance: few
j_gene: TRBJ2-1
v_gene: TRBV20-1
d_gene: -
CDR3aa: CSAKTGSSYNEQFF
CDR3nt: TGCAGTGCTAAAACAGGGAGCTCCTACAATGAGCAGTTCTTC

abundance: -
j_gene: TRBJ1-2
v_gene: TRBV24-1
d_gene: -
CDR3aa: CATSDQSSAYGYTF
CDR3nt: TGTGCCACCAGTGACCAGTCATCCGCCTATGGCTACACCTTC

abundance: many
j_gene: TRBJ2-1
v_gene: TRBV5-4
d_gene: -
CDR3aa: CASSLAAVYNEQFF
CDR3nt: TGTGCCAGCAGCTTGGCGGCAGTTTACAATGAGCAGTTCTTC

abundance: few
j_gene: TRBJ1-1
v_gene: TRBV7-6
d_gene: -
CDR3aa: CASRLGLNTEAFF
CDR3nt: TGTGCCAGCAGACTTGGGTTGAACACTGAAGCTTTCTTT

abundance: -
j_gene: TRBJ1-5
v_gene: TRBV12-3/TRBV12-4
d_gene: -
CDR3aa: CASSYREGNQPQHF
CDR3nt: TGTGCCAGCAGCTACAGGGAAGGGAATCAGCCCCAGCATTTT

abundance: -
j_gene: TRBJ1-5
v_gene: TRBV15
d_gene: TRBD1
CDR3aa: CATSTEGQPNQPQHF
CDR3nt: TGTGCCACCAGCACGGAGGGACAGCCGAATCAGCCCCAGCATTTT

abundance: few
j_gene: TRBJ1-1
v_gene: TRBV6-6
d_gene: -
CDR3aa: CASSPGGDGAFF
CDR3nt: TGTGCCAGCAGCCCCGGGGGGGACGGGGCTTTCTTT

abundance: many
j_gene: TRBJ1-4
v_gene: TRBV25-1
d_gene: -
CDR3aa: CASSGPRKLFF
CDR3nt: TGTGCCAGCAGTGGGCCCCGAAAACTGTTTTTT

abundance: many
j_gene: TRBJ1-2
v_gene: TRBV5-1
d_gene: -
CDR3aa: CASSSTGGDYGYTF
CDR3nt: TGCGCCAGCAGCTCGACAGGAGGCGACTATGGCTACACCTTC

abundance: many
j_gene: TRBJ1-1
v_gene: TRBV7-2
d_gene: -
CDR3aa: CASSLGGRGTEAFF
CDR3nt: TGTGCCAGCAGCTTAGGGGGTCGGGGCACTGAAGCTTTCTTT

abundance: few
j_gene: TRBJ2-5
v_gene: TRBV12-3/TRBV12-4
d_gene: -
CDR3aa: CASSPGSRETQYF
CDR3nt: TGTGCCAGCAGCCCCGGGAGTCGGGAGACCCAGTACTTC

abundance: few
j_gene: TRBJ1-1
v_gene: TRBV12-3/TRBV12-4
d_gene: TRBD1
CDR3aa: CASTSRDRDTEAFF
CDR3nt: TGTGCCAGCACCTCCCGGGACAGGGACACTGAAGCTTTCTTT

abundance: -
j_gene: TRBJ2-7
v_gene: TRBV4-2
d_gene: TRBD2
CDR3aa: CASSLGTSGVLSYEQYF
CDR3nt: TGTGCCAGCAGCCTGGGAACTAGCGGGGTTCTCTCCTACGAGCAGTACTTC

abundance: many
j_gene: TRBJ2-5
v_gene: TRBV12-3/TRBV12-4
d_gene: TRBD1
CDR3aa: CASSPTGVVGETQYF
CDR3nt: TGTGCCAGCAGTCCAACAGGGGTTGTGGGTGAGACCCAGTACTTC

abundance: -
j_gene: TRBJ2-1
v_gene: TRBV7-2
d_gene: -
CDR3aa: CASSPRGGVYNEQFF
CDR3nt: TGTGCCAGCAGCCCCCGTGGCGGGGTGTACAATGAGCAGTTCTTC

abundance: few
j_gene: TRBJ1-1
v_gene: TRBV6-5
d_gene: -
CDR3aa: CASSYLGLANTEAFF
CDR3nt: TGTGCCAGCAGTTACCTTGGGTTGGCGAACACTGAAGCTTTCTTT

abundance: -
j_gene: TRBJ2-5
v_gene: TRBV4-3
d_gene: -
CDR3aa: CASSQADQETQYF
CDR3nt: TGCGCCAGCAGCCAAGCAGACCAAGAGACCCAGTACTTC

abundance: many
j_gene: TRBJ1-1
v_gene: TRBV7-8
d_gene: -
CDR3aa: CASSLGQDVVTEAFF
CDR3nt: TGTGCCAGCAGCTTAGGTCAGGATGTGGTCACTGAAGCTTTCTTT

abundance: few
j_gene: TRBJ2-5
v_gene: TRBV5-5
d_gene: -
CDR3aa: CASGSETQYF
CDR3nt: TGTGCCAGCGGATCCGAGACCCAGTACTTC

abundance: few
j_gene: TRBJ2-3
v_gene: TRBV7-8
d_gene: -
CDR3aa: CASSPLAGPGGTDTQYF
CDR3nt: TGTGCCAGCAGCCCCCTCGCGGGACCGGGGGGCACAGATACGCAGTATTTT

abundance: -
j_gene: TRBJ2-3
v_gene: TRBV12-3/TRBV12-4
d_gene: -
CDR3aa: CASSFGQTDTDTQYF
CDR3nt: TGTGCCAGCAGCTTTGGACAGACAGACACAGATACGCAGTATTTT

abundance: few
j_gene: TRBJ2-1
v_gene: TRBV6-1
d_gene: -
CDR3aa: CASVQGAYNEQFF
CDR3nt: TGTGCCAGCGTACAGGGTGCTTACAATGAGCAGTTCTTC

abundance: -
j_gene: TRBJ1-2
v_gene: TRBV5-6
d_gene: -
CDR3aa: CASSLETGFYGYTF
CDR3nt: TGTGCCAGCAGCTTGGAAACAGGCTTCTATGGCTACACCTTC

abundance: many
j_gene: TRBJ1-1
v_gene: TRBV11-1
d_gene: -
CDR3aa: CASRFVGTEAFF
CDR3nt: TGTGCCAGCAGGTTTGTGGGCACTGAAGCTTTCTTT

abundance: -
j_gene: TRBJ2-1
v_gene: TRBV9
d_gene: TRBD2
CDR3aa: CASSAGTSSGEQFF
CDR3nt: TGTGCCAGCAGCGCGGGGACTAGCTCAGGCGAGCAGTTCTTC

abundance: -
j_gene: TRBJ2-6
v_gene: TRBV5-1
d_gene: -
CDR3aa: CASSFPSSGANVLTF
CDR3nt: TGCGCCAGCAGCTTCCCTAGCTCTGGGGCCAACGTCCTGACTTTC

abundance: many
j_gene: TRBJ2-7
v_gene: TRBV11-2
d_gene: TRBD1
CDR3aa: CASSLGTGSYEQYF
CDR3nt: TGTGCCAGCAGCTTGGGGACAGGGTCCTACGAGCAGTACTTC

abundance: few
j_gene: TRBJ1-2
v_gene: TRBV5-1
d_gene: -
CDR3aa: CASSLPGPGKDGYTF
CDR3nt: TGCGCCAGCAGCCTGCCAGGGCCCGGGAAGGATGGCTACACCTTC

abundance: many
j_gene: TRBJ2-1
v_gene: TRBV11-1
d_gene: -
CDR3aa: CASSPRWERGNSYNEQFF
CDR3nt: TGTGCCAGCAGCCCGCGGTGGGAACGGGGAAATTCCTACAATGAGCAGTTCTTC

abundance: -
j_gene: TRBJ2-7
v_gene: TRBV27
d_gene: TRBD1
CDR3aa: CASSPLGDRVSYEQYF
CDR3nt: TGTGCCAGCAGCCCATTGGGGGACAGGGTTTCATACGAGCAGTACTTC

abundance: -
j_gene: TRBJ2-3
v_gene: TRBV3-1
d_gene: TRBD2
CDR3aa: CASSPRALAGLQDTQYF
CDR3nt: TGTGCCAGCAGCCCCCGGGCCCTAGCGGGGCTTCAGGATACGCAGTATTTT

abundance: many
j_gene: TRBJ1-1
v_gene: TRBV7-8
d_gene: -
CDR3aa: CASSPLRGERTEAFF
CDR3nt: TGTGCCAGCAGCCCCTTGCGGGGGGAAAGGACTGAAGCTTTCTTT

abundance: -
j_gene: TRBJ1-6
v_gene: TRBV5-1
d_gene: -
CDR3aa: CASSFYGYNSPLHF
CDR3nt: TGCGCCAGCAGCTTCTACGGCTATAATTCACCCCTCCACTTT

abundance: -
j_gene: TRBJ1-4
v_gene: TRBV2
d_gene: -
CDR3aa: CASSGRGNEKLFF
CDR3nt: TGTGCCAGCAGTGGCAGGGGTAATGAAAAACTGTTTTTT

abundance: many
j_gene: TRBJ2-1
v_gene: TRBV7-9
d_gene: -
CDR3aa: CASSLEQGFYNEQFF
CDR3nt: TGTGCCAGCAGCTTAGAACAGGGTTTCTACAATGAGCAGTTCTTC

abundance: few
j_gene: TRBJ1-3
v_gene: TRBV4-3
d_gene: TRBD1
CDR3aa: CASSQQAPTGVGSGNTIYF
CDR3nt: TGCGCCAGCAGCCAGCAGGCCCCCACAGGGGTGGGCTCTGGAAACACCATATATTTT

abundance: few
j_gene: TRBJ2-5
v_gene: TRBV29-1
d_gene: -
CDR3aa: CSMSSTEETQYF
CDR3nt: TGCAGCATGTCATCGACTGAAGAGACCCAGTACTTC

abundance: -
j_gene: TRBJ1-4
v_gene: TRBV20-1
d_gene: -
CDR3aa: CSARDGRAGEKLFF
CDR3nt: TGCAGTGCTAGAGATGGGAGGGCTGGGGAAAAACTGTTTTTT

abundance: many
j_gene: TRBJ2-1
v_gene: TRBV7-2
d_gene: -
CDR3aa: CASSLAGGHNEQFF
CDR3nt: TGTGCCAGCAGCTTAGCGGGGGGACACAATGAGCAGTTCTTC

abundance: many
j_gene: TRBJ2-3
v_gene: TRBV5-1
d_gene: TRBD1
CDR3aa: CASSGTASTDTQYF
CDR3nt: TGCGCCAGCAGTGGGACAGCTAGCACAGATACGCAGTATTTT

abundance: few
j_gene: TRBJ1-5
v_gene: TRBV6-1
d_gene: TRBD1
CDR3aa: CASSDKQGFQPQHF
CDR3nt: TGTGCCAGCAGTGATAAACAGGGGTTTCAGCCCCAGCATTTT

abundance: -
j_gene: TRBJ1-3
v_gene: TRBV19
d_gene: TRBD1
CDR3aa: CASSLTGAGNTIYF
CDR3nt: TGTGCCAGTAGCCTTACAGGGGCTGGAAACACCATATATTTT

abundance: few
j_gene: TRBJ2-2
v_gene: TRBV19
d_gene: -
CDR3aa: CASSFRDSWELFF
CDR3nt: TGTGCCAGTAGTTTCCGGGACTCCTGGGAGCTGTTTTTT

abundance: few
j_gene: TRBJ2-7
v_gene: TRBV5-6
d_gene: -
CDR3aa: CASSLDGVRVYEQYF
CDR3nt: TGTGCCAGCAGCTTGGACGGGGTAAGGGTCTACGAGCAGTACTTC

abundance: -
j_gene: TRBJ1-2
v_gene: TRBV29-1
d_gene: -
CDR3aa: CSVLTEDSYGHTF
CDR3nt: TGCAGCGTACTAACAGAGGACAGCTATGGCCACACCTTC

abundance: -
j_gene: TRBJ1-2
v_gene: TRBV20-1
d_gene: -
CDR3aa: CSAAGGTGARGGYTF
CDR3nt: TGCAGTGCCGCCGGCGGAACAGGAGCGAGGGGCGGCTACACCTTC